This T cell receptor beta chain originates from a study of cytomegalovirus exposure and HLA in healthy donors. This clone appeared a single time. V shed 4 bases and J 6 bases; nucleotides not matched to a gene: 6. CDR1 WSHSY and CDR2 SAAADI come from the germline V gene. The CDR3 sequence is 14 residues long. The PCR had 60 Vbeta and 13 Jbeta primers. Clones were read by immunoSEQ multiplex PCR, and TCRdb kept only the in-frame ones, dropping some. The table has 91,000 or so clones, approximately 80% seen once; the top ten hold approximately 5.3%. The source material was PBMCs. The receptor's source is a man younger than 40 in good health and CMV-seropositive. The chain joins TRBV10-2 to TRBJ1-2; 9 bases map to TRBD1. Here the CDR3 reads CASSGTGVWDGYTF. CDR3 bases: TGCGCCAGCAGTGGGACAGGGGTCTGGGATGGCTACACCTTC.